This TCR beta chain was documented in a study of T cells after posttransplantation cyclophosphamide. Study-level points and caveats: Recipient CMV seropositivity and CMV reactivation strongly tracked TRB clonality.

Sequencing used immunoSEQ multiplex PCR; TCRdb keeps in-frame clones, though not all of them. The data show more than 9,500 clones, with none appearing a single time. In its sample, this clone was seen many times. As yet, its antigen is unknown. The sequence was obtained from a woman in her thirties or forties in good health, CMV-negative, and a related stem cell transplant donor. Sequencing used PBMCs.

The CDR3 coding sequence is TGCGCCAGCAGCTTGGGTGGCAGGGGGAACTACGAGCAGTACTTC. It codes for CASSLGGRGNYEQYF. The rearrangement uses TRBV5-1 and TRBJ2-7, with 7 bases identical to TRBD1. CDR1 and CDR2 (germline): SGHRS, YFSETQ. The CDR3 runs 15 residues. J gave up 3 bases and V 0 bases, and 6 bases lay outside the gene matches. The variable domain in full, completed from reference TRBV5-1 and TRBJ2-7, reads KAGVTQTPRYLIKTRGQQVTLSCSPISGHRSVSWYQQTPGQGLQFLFEYFSETQRNKGNFPGRFSGRQFSNSRSEMNVSTLELGDSALYLCASSLGGRGNYEQYFGPGTRLTVT.